This T cell receptor (beta chain) originates from a study of cytomegalovirus exposure and HLA in healthy donors. Study-level findings and limits: As was reported, the HLA-A and HLA-B alleles of most subjects were accurately predicted from TCR beta sequences.

Notes on this clone: Its antigen is undetermined.

The study ran its PCR with 60 Vbeta and 13 Jbeta primers. Measured with immunoSEQ multiplex PCR; TCRdb has only the in-frame clones, and not every one. The sample carries approximately 61,000 clones, around 75% recorded once. V was pared by 2 bases and J by 1 base, with 0 bases of the junction left unmatched. The CDR3 extends over 16 amino acids. Germline V gene sequence: CDR1 MDHEN, CDR2 SYDVKM. Sequencing was carried out using PBMCs. The rearrangement uses TRBV28 and TRBJ2-1; 12 nucleotides line up with TRBD2. The TCR originated in a man aged 45 to 65 in good health and CMV-seropositive. CDR3 region: CASSLLAGGSYNEQFF. The DNA for the CDR3 is TGTGCCAGCAGTTTACTAGCGGGAGGGTCCTACAATGAGCAGTTCTTC.